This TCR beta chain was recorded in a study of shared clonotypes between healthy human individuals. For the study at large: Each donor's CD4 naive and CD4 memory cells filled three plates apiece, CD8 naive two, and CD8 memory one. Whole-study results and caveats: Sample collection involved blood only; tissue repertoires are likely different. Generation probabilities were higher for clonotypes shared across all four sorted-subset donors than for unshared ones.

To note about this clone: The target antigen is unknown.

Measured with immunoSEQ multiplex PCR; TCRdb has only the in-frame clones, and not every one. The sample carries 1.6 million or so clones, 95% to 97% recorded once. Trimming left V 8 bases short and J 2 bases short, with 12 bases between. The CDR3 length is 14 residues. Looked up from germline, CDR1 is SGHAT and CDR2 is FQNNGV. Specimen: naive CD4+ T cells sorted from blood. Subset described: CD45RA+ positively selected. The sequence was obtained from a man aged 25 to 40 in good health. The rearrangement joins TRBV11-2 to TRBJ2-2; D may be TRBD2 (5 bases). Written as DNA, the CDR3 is TGTGCCAGCGGAATAGCGTTTAACACCGGGGAGCTGTTTTTT. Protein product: CASGIAFNTGELFF.